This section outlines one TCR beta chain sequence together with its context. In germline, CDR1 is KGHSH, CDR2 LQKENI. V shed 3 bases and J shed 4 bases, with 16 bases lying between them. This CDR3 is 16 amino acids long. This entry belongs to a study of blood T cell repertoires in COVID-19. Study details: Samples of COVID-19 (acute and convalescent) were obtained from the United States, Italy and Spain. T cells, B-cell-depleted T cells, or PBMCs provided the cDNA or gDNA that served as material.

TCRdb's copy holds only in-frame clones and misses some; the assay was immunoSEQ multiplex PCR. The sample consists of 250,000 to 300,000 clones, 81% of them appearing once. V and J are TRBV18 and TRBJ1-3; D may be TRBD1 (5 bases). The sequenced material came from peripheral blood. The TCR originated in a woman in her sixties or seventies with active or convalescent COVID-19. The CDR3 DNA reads TGTGCCAGCTCACCCGCAGACCAGGGTTCAGGAAACACCATATATTTT. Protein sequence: CASSPADQGSGNTIYF. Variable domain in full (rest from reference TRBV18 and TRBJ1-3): NAGVMQNPRHLVRRRGQEARLRCSPMKGHSHVYWYRQLPEEGLKFMVYLQKENIIDESGMPKERFSAEFPKEGPSILRIQQVVRGDSAAYFCASSPADQGSGNTIYFGEGSWLTVV.